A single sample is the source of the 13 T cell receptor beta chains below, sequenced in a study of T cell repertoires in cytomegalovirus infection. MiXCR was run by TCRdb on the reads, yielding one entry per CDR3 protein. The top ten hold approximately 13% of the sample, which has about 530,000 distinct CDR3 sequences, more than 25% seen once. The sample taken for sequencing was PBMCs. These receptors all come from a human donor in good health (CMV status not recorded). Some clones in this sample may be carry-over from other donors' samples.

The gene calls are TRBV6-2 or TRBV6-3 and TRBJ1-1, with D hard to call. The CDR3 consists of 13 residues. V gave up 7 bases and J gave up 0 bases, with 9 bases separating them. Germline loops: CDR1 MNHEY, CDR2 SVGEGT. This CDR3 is CASTSRVNTEAFF. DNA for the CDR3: TGTGCCAGCACCAGTCGGGTGAACACTGAAGCTTTCTTT.

This CDR3 is CASSEVGGRRQETQYF. CDR3 DNA: TGCGCCAGCAGTGAGGTCGGGGGACGCAGGCAAGAGACCCAGTACTTC. This chain joins TRBV10-2 and TRBJ2-5; possible D gene TRBD2, 6 bases. The V end was cut by 2 bases, the J end by 2 bases, with 15 bases between. The CDR3 spans 16 residues. Germline V CDR1 and CDR2: WSHSY, SAAADI.

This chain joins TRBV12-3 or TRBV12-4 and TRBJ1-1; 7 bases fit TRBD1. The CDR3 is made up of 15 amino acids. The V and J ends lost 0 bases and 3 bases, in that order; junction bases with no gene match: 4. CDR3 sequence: CASSLAPQGDTEAFF. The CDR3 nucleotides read TGTGCCAGCAGTTTAGCGCCCCAGGGGGACACTGAAGCTTTCTTT.

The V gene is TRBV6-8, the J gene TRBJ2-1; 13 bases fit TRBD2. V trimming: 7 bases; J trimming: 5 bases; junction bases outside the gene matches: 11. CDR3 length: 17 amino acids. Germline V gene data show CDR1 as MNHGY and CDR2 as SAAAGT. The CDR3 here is CASTLTSGRASHNEQFF. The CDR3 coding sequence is TGTGCCAGCACCCTAACTAGCGGGAGGGCCTCGCACAATGAGCAGTTCTTC.

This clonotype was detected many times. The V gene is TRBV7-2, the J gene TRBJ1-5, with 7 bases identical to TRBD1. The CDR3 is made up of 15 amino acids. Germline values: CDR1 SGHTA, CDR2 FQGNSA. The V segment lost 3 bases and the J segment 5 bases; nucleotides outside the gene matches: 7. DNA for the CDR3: TGTGCCAGCAGCTTTGGCCAGGGGGGATATCAGCCCCAGCATTTT. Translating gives CASSFGQGGYQPQHF.

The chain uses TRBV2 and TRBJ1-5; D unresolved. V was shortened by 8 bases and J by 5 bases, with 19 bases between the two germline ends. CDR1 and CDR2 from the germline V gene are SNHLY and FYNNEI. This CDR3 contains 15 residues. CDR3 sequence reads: CASREGTVTYQPQHF. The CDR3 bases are TGTGCCAGCCGAGAAGGCACAGTAACTTATCAGCCCCAGCATTTT.

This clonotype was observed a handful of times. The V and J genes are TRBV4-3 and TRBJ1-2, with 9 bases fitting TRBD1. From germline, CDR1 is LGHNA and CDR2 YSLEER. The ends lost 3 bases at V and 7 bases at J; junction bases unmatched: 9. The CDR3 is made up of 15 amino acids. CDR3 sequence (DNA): TGCGCCAGCAGCCAGGCGGGACAGGGCGGCGGTGGCTACACCTTC. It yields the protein CASSQAGQGGGGYTF.

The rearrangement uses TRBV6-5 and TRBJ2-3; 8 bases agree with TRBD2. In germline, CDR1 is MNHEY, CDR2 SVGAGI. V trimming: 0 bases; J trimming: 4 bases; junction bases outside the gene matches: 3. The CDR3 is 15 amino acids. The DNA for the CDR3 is TGTGCCAGCAGTTACTCATCTAGCGGGCCAGATACGCAGTATTTT. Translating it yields CASSYSSSGPDTQYF.

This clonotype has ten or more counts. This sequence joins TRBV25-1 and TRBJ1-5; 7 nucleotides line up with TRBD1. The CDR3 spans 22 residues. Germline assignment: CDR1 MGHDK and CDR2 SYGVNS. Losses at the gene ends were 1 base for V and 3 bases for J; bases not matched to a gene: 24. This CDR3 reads CASSEFDGMGHRGGVDNQPQHF. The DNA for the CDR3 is TGTGCCAGCAGTGAATTCGATGGGATGGGACACAGGGGCGGCGTTGACAATCAGCCCCAGCATTTT. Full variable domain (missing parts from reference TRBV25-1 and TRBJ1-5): EADIYQTPRYLVIGTGKKITLECSQTMGHDKMYWYQQDPGMELHLIHYSYGVNSTEKGDLSSESTVSRIRTEHFPLTLESARPSHTSQYLCASSEFDGMGHRGGVDNQPQHFGDGTRLSIL.

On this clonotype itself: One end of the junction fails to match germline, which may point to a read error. The CDR3 coding sequence is TGTGCCAGCAGCTTATCGGCACTAGCGGGAGGAACTGGGGAGCTGTTTTTT. The encoded protein is CASSLSALAGGTGELFF. The rearrangement joins TRBV27 to TRBJ2-2, with TRBD2 matching over 12 bases. Germline loops: CDR1 MNHEY, CDR2 SMNVEV (reference sequence). The CDR3 has 17 amino acids.

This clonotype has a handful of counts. The CDR3: CASSHGTGHGSLAFF. The CDR3 DNA reads TGCGCCAGCAGCCATGGTACAGGGCATGGGAGTTTAGCTTTCTTT. The chain recombines TRBV4-3 with TRBJ1-1; possibly TRBD1 for D (6 bases). V gave up 3 bases and J gave up 10 bases, with 21 bases separating them. The CDR3 has 15 residues. Germline V gives CDR1 LGHNA, CDR2 YSLEER.

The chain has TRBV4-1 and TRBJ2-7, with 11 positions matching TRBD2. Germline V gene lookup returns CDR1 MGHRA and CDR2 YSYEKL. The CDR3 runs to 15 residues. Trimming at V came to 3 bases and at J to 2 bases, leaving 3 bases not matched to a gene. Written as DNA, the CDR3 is TGCGCCAGCAGCCATGGGACTAGCGGTACCTACGAGCAGTACTTC. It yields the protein CASSHGTSGTYEQYF.

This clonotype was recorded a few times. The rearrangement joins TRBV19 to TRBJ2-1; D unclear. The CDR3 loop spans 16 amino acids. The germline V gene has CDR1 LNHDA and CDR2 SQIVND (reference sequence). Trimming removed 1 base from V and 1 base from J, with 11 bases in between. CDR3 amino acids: CASSIGFGLSYNEQFF. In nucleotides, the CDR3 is TGTGCCAGTAGTATAGGTTTCGGCTTATCCTACAATGAGCAGTTCTTC.